A selection of T cell receptor beta chains follows, all from one sample in a study of shared clonotypes between healthy human individuals. Sequencing was performed with immunoSEQ multiplex PCR; in TCRdb, only in-frame clones are kept and a portion is missing. The profile shows around 430,000 clones, about four fifths of them singletons. Sequenced sample: PBMCs. All receptors derive from a woman between 35 and 50 years old in good health. Some clones in this sample may be carry-over from other donors' samples. Both conserved end residues are part of each CDR3. Fields, in order: J gene, V gene, D gene, clone size, CDR3 protein, CDR3 DNA. A D gene is named only where the DNA matches it firmly. Where a row states a size, it is once, few, many or the class of an expanded clone; other rows omit it.

j_gene: TRBJ2-3; v_gene: TRBV7-7; d_gene: .; abundance: .; CDR3aa: CASSLDLADTQYF; CDR3nt: TGTGCCAGCAGCTTAGATCTGGCGGATACGCAGTATTTT
j_gene: TRBJ2-7; v_gene: TRBV28; d_gene: TRBD1; abundance: .; CDR3aa: CASSRTGGAYEQYF; CDR3nt: TGTGCCAGCAGTCGGACAGGGGGCGCCTACGAGCAGTACTTC
j_gene: TRBJ2-1; v_gene: TRBV30; d_gene: TRBD2; abundance: .; CDR3aa: CAWSVVAGGPGEQFF; CDR3nt: TGTGCCTGGAGTGTGGTAGCGGGCGGGCCGGGGGAGCAGTTCTTC
j_gene: TRBJ2-3; v_gene: TRBV5-1; d_gene: .; abundance: .; CDR3aa: CASRGGFHTDTQYF; CDR3nt: TGCGCGAGTAGAGGGGGATTCCACACAGATACGCAGTATTTT
j_gene: TRBJ1-1; v_gene: TRBV19; d_gene: .; abundance: .; CDR3aa: CASSKGQVNTEAFF; CDR3nt: TGTGCCAGTAGCAAGGGCCAGGTGAACACTGAAGCTTTCTTT
j_gene: TRBJ2-4; v_gene: TRBV9; d_gene: .; abundance: once; CDR3aa: CASSAAPGKYKNIQYF; CDR3nt: TGTGCCAGCAGCGCGGCCCCCGGGAAGTACAAAAACATTCAGTACTTC
j_gene: TRBJ2-7; v_gene: TRBV28; d_gene: TRBD1; abundance: .; CDR3aa: CASSWGTAYGEQYF; CDR3nt: TGTGCCAGCAGTTGGGGGACAGCGTATGGTGAGCAGTACTTC
j_gene: TRBJ2-7; v_gene: TRBV6-1; d_gene: .; abundance: few; CDR3aa: CASSEAITGRQYF; CDR3nt: TGTGCCAGCAGTGAAGCTATAACAGGGAGGCAGTACTTC
j_gene: TRBJ2-3; v_gene: TRBV9; d_gene: .; abundance: .; CDR3aa: CASSVGLGDTQYF; CDR3nt: TGTGCCAGCAGCGTAGGGTTAGGGGATACGCAGTATTTT
j_gene: TRBJ2-1; v_gene: TRBV5-4; d_gene: TRBD2; abundance: .; CDR3aa: CASSLGSGTSYNEQFF; CDR3nt: TGTGCCAGCAGCTTGGGTAGCGGGACCTCCTACAATGAGCAGTTCTTC
j_gene: TRBJ2-5; v_gene: TRBV7-9; d_gene: .; abundance: .; CDR3aa: CASTGRNQETQYF; CDR3nt: TGTGCCAGCACTGGGCGGAACCAAGAGACCCAGTACTTC
j_gene: TRBJ2-7; v_gene: TRBV9; d_gene: .; abundance: .; CDR3aa: CATTASGNFTEQYF; CDR3nt: TGTGCCACGACCGCCTCGGGGAATTTTACCGAGCAGTACTTC
j_gene: TRBJ1-5; v_gene: TRBV7-2; d_gene: TRBD1; abundance: .; CDR3aa: CASSEDRGIGNQPQHF; CDR3nt: TGTGCCAGCAGCGAGGACAGGGGTATTGGCAATCAGCCCCAGCATTTT
j_gene: TRBJ2-5; v_gene: TRBV7-2; d_gene: .; abundance: .; CDR3aa: CASSLGDGETQYF; CDR3nt: TGTGCCAGCAGCTTAGGTGACGGAGAGACCCAGTACTTC
j_gene: TRBJ1-2; v_gene: TRBV4-1; d_gene: .; abundance: .; CDR3aa: CASSQDNGALYGYTF; CDR3nt: TGCGCCAGCAGCCAAGATAATGGAGCCCTCTATGGCTACACCTTC
j_gene: TRBJ2-3; v_gene: TRBV6-5; d_gene: TRBD2; abundance: .; CDR3aa: CASRTGLAGGDTQYF; CDR3nt: TGTGCCAGCAGAACCGGACTAGCCGGAGGAGATACGCAGTATTTT
j_gene: TRBJ2-5; v_gene: TRBV4-2; d_gene: .; abundance: once; CDR3aa: CASSQDATAEQETQYF; CDR3nt: TGTGCCAGCAGCCAAGATGCCACCGCGGAGCAAGAGACCCAGTACTTC
j_gene: TRBJ2-1; v_gene: TRBV11-2; d_gene: .; abundance: .; CDR3aa: CASSNRPVTYNEQFF; CDR3nt: TGTGCCAGCAGCAACCGGCCGGTGACCTACAATGAGCAGTTCTTC
j_gene: TRBJ1-2; v_gene: TRBV28; d_gene: .; abundance: .; CDR3aa: CASSLFSGNYGYTF; CDR3nt: TGTGCCAGCAGTTTATTCTCAGGGAACTATGGCTACACCTTC
j_gene: TRBJ1-1; v_gene: TRBV18; d_gene: .; abundance: .; CDR3aa: CASSPTGGGNTEAFF; CDR3nt: TGTGCCAGCTCACCTACCGGGGGGGGGAACACTGAAGCTTTCTTT
j_gene: TRBJ2-7; v_gene: TRBV6-1; d_gene: .; abundance: .; CDR3aa: CASSATGTLVLYEQYF; CDR3nt: TGTGCCAGCAGTGCGACCGGGACTTTAGTATTGTACGAGCAGTACTTC
j_gene: TRBJ2-7; v_gene: TRBV6-1; d_gene: .; abundance: .; CDR3aa: CASSDGAYEQYF; CDR3nt: TGTGCCAGCAGTGATGGAGCCTACGAGCAGTACTTC
j_gene: TRBJ2-7; v_gene: TRBV4-2; d_gene: .; abundance: once; CDR3aa: CASSQGGDLSYEQYF; CDR3nt: TGTGCCAGCAGCCAAGGAGGGGACCTAAGTTACGAGCAGTACTTC
j_gene: TRBJ2-7; v_gene: TRBV7-9; d_gene: TRBD2; abundance: .; CDR3aa: CASSQDNQREGPYEQYF; CDR3nt: TGTGCCAGCAGCCAAGATAACCAGCGGGAGGGCCCCTACGAGCAGTACTTC
j_gene: TRBJ1-5; v_gene: TRBV30; d_gene: TRBD1; abundance: .; CDR3aa: CAWRTGVQPQHF; CDR3nt: TGTGCCTGGCGGACAGGGGTTCAGCCCCAGCATTTT
j_gene: TRBJ2-7; v_gene: TRBV15; d_gene: TRBD2; abundance: .; CDR3aa: CATSGRLAGGSEQYF; CDR3nt: TGTGCCACCAGCGGGAGACTAGCGGGAGGTAGCGAGCAGTACTTC
j_gene: TRBJ2-7; v_gene: TRBV5-6; d_gene: TRBD2; abundance: .; CDR3aa: CASSLLAGGYYEQYF; CDR3nt: TGTGCCAGCAGCCTACTAGCGGGAGGGTACTACGAGCAGTACTTC
j_gene: TRBJ1-1; v_gene: TRBV5-6; d_gene: .; abundance: .; CDR3aa: CASNLRGWATEAFF; CDR3nt: TGTGCCAGCAATCTCCGCGGGTGGGCCACTGAAGCTTTCTTT
j_gene: TRBJ1-5; v_gene: TRBV2; d_gene: TRBD1; abundance: .; CDR3aa: CASSRDRSSNQPQHF; CDR3nt: TGTGCCAGCAGTCGGGACAGGAGTAGCAATCAGCCCCAGCATTTT
j_gene: TRBJ2-1; v_gene: TRBV7-6; d_gene: TRBD1; abundance: .; CDR3aa: CASRPGTGENEQFF; CDR3nt: TGTGCCAGCAGACCTGGGACAGGGGAGAATGAGCAGTTCTTC
j_gene: TRBJ1-5; v_gene: TRBV19; d_gene: .; abundance: .; CDR3aa: CASSSQGNQPQHF; CDR3nt: TGTGCCAGTAGTTCCCAGGGAAATCAGCCCCAGCATTTT
j_gene: TRBJ2-2; v_gene: TRBV7-6; d_gene: TRBD2; abundance: few; CDR3aa: CASSMGLAGGTNTGELFF; CDR3nt: TGTGCCAGCAGCATGGGACTAGCGGGAGGAACCAACACCGGGGAGCTGTTTTTT
j_gene: TRBJ1-5; v_gene: TRBV7-8; d_gene: TRBD1; abundance: .; CDR3aa: CASSRGRGQGSNQPQHF; CDR3nt: TGTGCCAGCAGCCGGGGAAGGGGGCAGGGTAGCAATCAGCCCCAGCATTTT
j_gene: TRBJ2-1; v_gene: TRBV5-1; d_gene: .; abundance: few; CDR3aa: CASSLRESSYNEQFF; CDR3nt: TGCGCCAGCAGCTTGCGGGAGAGCTCCTACAATGAGCAGTTCTTC
j_gene: TRBJ2-1; v_gene: TRBV29-1; d_gene: .; abundance: .; CDR3aa: CSVCTYRLSYNEQFF; CDR3nt: TGCAGCGTTTGTACGTACCGCCTGTCGTACAATGAGCAGTTCTTC
j_gene: TRBJ1-1; v_gene: TRBV18; d_gene: TRBD1; abundance: .; CDR3aa: CASSRDRVNTEAFF; CDR3nt: TGTGCCAGCTCACGGGACAGGGTTAACACTGAAGCTTTCTTT
j_gene: TRBJ1-5; v_gene: TRBV7-9; d_gene: TRBD1; abundance: once; CDR3aa: CASSLLTGGKRNNQPQHF; CDR3nt: TGTGCCAGCAGCTTACTGACAGGGGGAAAGCGGAATAATCAGCCCCAGCATTTT
j_gene: TRBJ2-1; v_gene: TRBV27; d_gene: .; abundance: .; CDR3aa: CASSSPSLGPYNEQFF; CDR3nt: TGTGCCAGCAGTTCCCCCTCCTTAGGGCCTTACAATGAGCAGTTCTTC
j_gene: TRBJ2-6; v_gene: TRBV6-1; d_gene: .; abundance: .; CDR3aa: CASSEAIGYSGANVLTF; CDR3nt: TGTGCCAGCAGTGAAGCGATCGGATACTCTGGGGCCAACGTCCTGACTTTC
j_gene: TRBJ2-6; v_gene: TRBV25-1; d_gene: TRBD2; abundance: .; CDR3aa: CASTPGGSGANVLTF; CDR3nt: TGTGCCAGCACCCCGGGGGGCTCTGGGGCCAACGTCCTGACTTTC
j_gene: TRBJ1-3; v_gene: TRBV6-4; d_gene: .; abundance: .; CDR3aa: CASSPSNSGNTIYF; CDR3nt: TGTGCCAGCAGCCCCTCAAATTCTGGAAACACCATATATTTT
j_gene: TRBJ2-3; v_gene: TRBV2; d_gene: TRBD2; abundance: .; CDR3aa: CASTYGRGFADTQYF; CDR3nt: TGTGCCAGCACGTACGGGAGGGGCTTCGCAGATACGCAGTATTTT
j_gene: TRBJ2-1; v_gene: TRBV28; d_gene: TRBD2; abundance: few; CDR3aa: CASYLAGAYNEQFF; CDR3nt: TGTGCCAGCTACCTAGCGGGGGCCTACAATGAGCAGTTCTTC
j_gene: TRBJ2-1; v_gene: TRBV5-4; d_gene: .; abundance: .; CDR3aa: CASSLAGSSYNEQFF; CDR3nt: TGTGCCAGCAGCTTGGCCGGAAGCTCCTACAATGAGCAGTTCTTC
j_gene: TRBJ2-5; v_gene: TRBV5-1; d_gene: TRBD1; abundance: .; CDR3aa: CASSPGQGGETQYF; CDR3nt: TGCGCCAGCAGCCCGGGACAGGGGGGAGAGACCCAGTACTTC
j_gene: TRBJ1-1; v_gene: TRBV6-6; d_gene: TRBD1; abundance: .; CDR3aa: CASSYSGQDTEAFF; CDR3nt: TGTGCCAGCAGTTACTCGGGACAGGACACTGAAGCTTTCTTT
j_gene: TRBJ2-3; v_gene: TRBV7-2; d_gene: TRBD1; abundance: .; CDR3aa: CASSRDSSSTDTQYF; CDR3nt: TGTGCCAGCAGCCGGGACAGCTCTAGCACAGATACGCAGTATTTT
j_gene: TRBJ1-5; v_gene: TRBV5-1; d_gene: .; abundance: .; CDR3aa: CASSPTTGSNQPQHF; CDR3nt: TGCGCCAGCAGCCCTACCACAGGGTCCAATCAGCCCCAGCATTTT
j_gene: TRBJ2-3; v_gene: TRBV2; d_gene: TRBD2; abundance: once; CDR3aa: CASSVAGEFADTQYF; CDR3nt: TGTGCCAGCAGCGTAGCGGGAGAATTCGCAGATACGCAGTATTTT
j_gene: TRBJ1-5; v_gene: TRBV7-2; d_gene: .; abundance: .; CDR3aa: CASSQDEGGHQPQHF; CDR3nt: TGTGCCAGCAGCCAAGATGAGGGGGGCCATCAGCCCCAGCATTTT
j_gene: TRBJ2-7; v_gene: TRBV4-3; d_gene: TRBD1; abundance: few; CDR3aa: CASSQDRDRWGYEQYF; CDR3nt: TGCGCCAGCAGCCAAGATAGGGACAGGTGGGGCTACGAGCAGTACTTC
j_gene: TRBJ1-3; v_gene: TRBV5-4; d_gene: .; abundance: .; CDR3aa: CATHSSQGNTIYF; CDR3nt: TGTGCCACCCATTCATCCCAAGGAAACACCATATATTTT
j_gene: TRBJ2-2; v_gene: TRBV7-9; d_gene: TRBD2; abundance: .; CDR3aa: CASSLDGRFTGELFF; CDR3nt: TGTGCCAGCAGCTTGGACGGGAGGTTCACCGGGGAGCTGTTTTTT
j_gene: TRBJ2-7; v_gene: TRBV6-7; d_gene: TRBD2; abundance: .; CDR3aa: CASNPAGGLTYEQYF; CDR3nt: TGTGCCAGCAATCCAGCGGGAGGACTGACATACGAGCAGTACTTC